This T cell receptor (beta chain) was recorded in a study of cytotoxic CD8 clonotypes in ibrutinib-treated CLL. Study at large: The cohort had about a dozen relapsed/refractory and over 14 treatment-naive patients, 17 to 18 IGHV unmutated. Study-level findings and limits: Clonality (at baseline) was higher than in age-matched healthy donors and tracked circulating CD8+ T-cell counts. Samples from sustained-remission and progressing patients were taken at different times.

TCRdb's copy holds only in-frame clones and misses some; the assay was immunoSEQ multiplex PCR. The sample lists over 110,000 clones; 80% to 95% were seen once. This clone appeared once. The antigen remains undetermined. This receptor was taken from a human donor with chronic lymphocytic leukemia. Here the sequenced sample was PBMCs, taken after 12 months of ibrutinib treatment.

DNA of the CDR3: TGTGCCAGTAGACCTGGACAGGGAGAAAGCGAGCAGTACTTC. It encodes CASRPGQGESEQYF. The chain joins TRBV19 to TRBJ2-7, with 8 bases matching TRBD1. Looked up from germline, CDR1 is LNHDA and CDR2 is SQIVND (reference sequence). With V trimmed by 6 bases and J by 6 bases, 10 bases remained unmatched. This CDR3 is built from 14 residues. Variable domain in full (rest from reference TRBV19 and TRBJ2-7): DGGITQSPKYLFRKEGQNVTLSCEQNLNHDAMYWYRQDPGQGLRLIYYSQIVNDFQKGDIAEGYSVSREKKESFPLTVTSAQKNPTAFYLCASRPGQGESEQYFGPGTRLTVT.